The 29 T cell receptor beta chains listed next were all sequenced from one sample in a study of T cell clonality in common variable immunodeficiency. Method: immunoSEQ multiplex PCR; TCRdb's copy keeps in-frame clones and lacks some. This repertoire lists around 29,000 clones without singletons; 4.5% sits in the top ten. What was sequenced was peripheral blood mononuclear cells. Receptors originate from a person aged 18 to 75 in good health.

This clone was seen many times. The read ends 3 residues early relative to the CDR3; the germline J gene fills the gap. The chain recombines TRBV9 with TRBJ1-5; 7 bases line up with TRBD1. Trimming at V came to 5 bases and at J to 5 bases, leaving 10 bases not matched to a gene. CDR3 size: 15 residues. From germline, CDR1 is SGDLS and CDR2 YYNGEE. CDR3 amino acids: CASSPTGKSDQPQHF. CDR3 DNA, as far as it was read: TGTGCCAGCAGTCCGACAGGGAAATCCGATCAGCCC.

Worth noting for this clone: The sequenced fragment ends 3 residues before the CDR3 boundary, so the rest is inferred from the germline J gene. The chain uses TRBV2 and TRBJ2-7, with a possible D match to TRBD1 (5 bases). Trimming took off 7 bases at V and 2 bases at J, with 9 bases between the two ends. The CDR3 is 12 amino acids. In germline, CDR1 is SNHLY, CDR2 FYNNEI. This CDR3 is CASNRQTYEQYF. CDR3 bases read: TGTGCCAGCAACCGACAGACCTACGAG. Full variable domain (outside the CDR3, taken from reference TRBV2 and TRBJ2-7): EPEVTQTPSHQVTQMGQEVILRCVPISNHLYFYWYRQILGQKVEFLVSFYNNEISEKSEIFDDQFSVERPDGSNFTLKIRSTKLEDSAMYFCASNRQTYEQYFGPGTRLTVT.

This clone was seen ten or more times. Here the CDR3 reads CASSFRMDSNQPQHF. The CDR3 bases that were read are TGTGCCAGCAGCTTCAGGATGGATAGCAATCAGCCC. The chain uses TRBV5-5 and TRBJ1-5; D gene unclear. The read ends 3 residues before the CDR3 terminus; that terminus is restored from the germline J gene. Germline V gene data show CDR1 as SGHKS and CDR2 as YYEKEE (reference sequence). The V gene lost 2 bases and the J gene lost 0 bases, with 9 bases spanning the gap. The CDR3 spans 15 residues.

Comments on this clone: The read terminates 3 residues ahead of where the CDR3 ends, so the germline J gene completes it. The chain joins TRBV20-1 to TRBJ2-1; 10 bases align to TRBD2. The CDR3 is made up of 15 amino acids. Germline CDR1 and CDR2: DFQATT and SNEGSKA (reference sequence). Trimming cost V 2 bases and J 4 bases; bases outside gene matches: 5. The CDR3 spells CSARLAGDNYNEQFF. The covered CDR3 bases are TGCAGTGCTAGACTAGCGGGAGACAATTACAATGAG.

This clone has at least ten counts. The covered CDR3 bases are TGCAGCACCCGGACTAGCAGGTCCTACGAG. It is translated as CSTRTSRSYE. The full CDR3 is CSTRTSRSYEQYF. The chain combines TRBV29-1 with TRBJ2-7; 8 positions agree with TRBD2. Read sequence stops 3 residues before the CDR3 end, and the germline J gene provides the missing end. Per germline, CDR1 SQVTM and CDR2 ANQGSEA. The CDR3 is 13 residues long. The V and J ends lost 8 bases and 1 base, in that order; junction bases with no gene match: 7.

In the case of this clone: Mismatch with germline at one junction end may stem from a read error. The CDR3 end lies 3 residues beyond the end of the read and is filled in from the germline J gene. The same CDR3 can be traced to other DNA sequences in this sample. The J gene is TRBJ1-3, the V gene TRBV30; TRBD1 matches 7 bases. CDR3 length: 14 residues. Germline loops: CDR1 GTSNPN, CDR2 SVGIG (reference sequence). The CDR3 DNA, read in part, is TGTGCCTGGAGTGTCAGGGGGGCCGGGAACACT. Translation: CAWSVRGAGNT. The entire CDR3 protein is CAWSVRGAGNTIYF. The whole variable domain, remainder taken from reference TRBV30 and TRBJ1-3, is SQTIHQWPATLVQPVGSPLSLECTVEGTSNPNLYWYRQAAGRGLQLLFYSVGIGQISSEVPQNLSASRPQDRQFILSSKKLLLSDSGFYLCAWSVRGAGNTIYFGEGSWLTVV.

This clone is medium-sized (0.01 to 0.1%) within its sample. The DNA ends 3 residues before the CDR3 does, and the rest of the CDR3 is filled in from the germline J gene. The V and J genes are TRBV4-2 and TRBJ1-5, with 9 nucleotides matching TRBD1. Per germline, CDR1 LGHNA and CDR2 YNFKEQ. The V gene end was trimmed by 0 bases and the J gene end by 4 bases; junction bases not matched to a gene: 4. There are 16 residues in the CDR3. The covered CDR3 bases are TGTGCCAGCAGCCAAGATAGGGGGACAGGGAATCAGCCC. It translates to CASSQDRGTGNQP. The full CDR3 protein reads CASSQDRGTGNQPQHF.

This clone was seen many times. The CDR3 here is CASSIVASGNNEQFF. Partial CDR3 DNA: TGTGCCAGTAGTATAGTGGCTAGCGGGAACAATGAG. The rearrangement links TRBV19 to TRBJ2-1; the match to TRBD2 covers 9 bases. The DNA ends 3 residues before the CDR3 does, and the rest of the CDR3 is filled in from the germline J gene. After removal of 1 base from V and 5 bases from J, the junction contained 3 bases not matched to a gene. Per germline, CDR1 LNHDA and CDR2 SQIVND (reference sequence). The CDR3 runs to 15 residues.

This clone showed up many times. The CDR3 is cut off 3 residues early in the read; its end comes from the germline J gene. The chain joins TRBV29-1 to TRBJ2-7; tentatively, D is TRBD2 (6 bases). V was trimmed by 6 bases and J by 1 base, leaving 16 bases between them. This CDR3 is built from 14 residues. CDR1 and CDR2 from the germline V gene are SQVTM and ANQGSEA. The sequenced part of the CDR3 DNA is TGCAGCGTCATTCCCGACGGGGGTTCCTACGAG. It yields the protein CSVIPDGGSYE. The whole CDR3 reads CSVIPDGGSYEQYF.

This clone was counted at least ten times. The read stops 3 residues short of the end of the CDR3; the missing end is completed from the germline J gene. The chain joins TRBV20-1 to TRBJ1-5, with TRBD1 matching over 7 bases. This CDR3 region has 13 residues. The V and J ends lost 3 bases and 7 bases, in that order; junction bases with no gene match: 6. Per germline, CDR1 DFQATT and CDR2 SNEGSKA (reference sequence). The chain's CDR3 is CSASGQAPQPQHF. The sequenced CDR3 bases are TGCAGTGCTAGTGGACAGGCTCCCCAGCCC.

This clone came up many times. The CDR3 goes on 3 residues after the read ends, and that part is filled in from the germline J gene. This chain connects TRBV18 to TRBJ2-3; 9 bases are shared with TRBD2. The germline gives CDR1 KGHSH, CDR2 LQKENI. CDR3 length: 17 residues. With 9 bases clipped from V and 5 bases from J, the junction kept 18 bases outside the gene matches. CDR3 DNA, as far as it was read: TGTGCCAGTACAAGGGGGGGTGCGGGAGGGCAGGGAGATACG. Its protein product is CASTRGGAGGQGDT. The whole CDR3 is CASTRGGAGGQGDTQYF.

Note on this clone: The CDR3 end lies 3 residues beyond the end of the read and is filled in from the germline J gene. This chain uses TRBV6-1 with TRBJ1-2; TRBD1 aligns across 8 bases. The CDR3 extends over 15 amino acids. CDR1 is MNHNS and CDR2 is SASEGT in the germline V gene. The DNA read from the CDR3 is TGTGCCAGCAGTGAGCCAATGCACAGGGGGGCGCCC. The encoded protein is CASSEPMHRGAP. The CDR3 reads in full as CASSEPMHRGAPYTF.

Many counts were recorded for this clone. The read halts 3 residues ahead of the CDR3 end, with the missing end drawn from the germline J gene. This chain connects TRBV20-1 to TRBJ2-7; 7 nucleotides match TRBD2. The V gene's germline CDR1 is DFQATT and CDR2 SNEGSKA (reference sequence). This CDR3 has 11 amino acids. Germline trimming cut 6 bases from V and 5 bases from J; bases unmatched to any gene: 4. CDR3 sequence reads: CSAAGTDEQYF. Incomplete CDR3 DNA: TGCAGTGCAGCGGGAACCGACGAG.

In this sample, this clone turned up many times. The DNA read from the CDR3 is TGTGCCTGGGGCCCCCTGGGACAAACAGGAAACACC. It encodes CAWGPLGQTGNT. From start to end, the CDR3 is CAWGPLGQTGNTIYF. The gene calls are TRBV30 and TRBJ1-3, with D perhaps matching TRBD1 (6 bases). The sequenced fragment ends 3 residues before the CDR3 boundary, so the rest is inferred from the germline J gene. Germline CDR1 GTSNPN, CDR2 SVGIG (reference sequence). The CDR3 spans 15 residues. V dropped 5 bases and J dropped 4 bases, with 18 bases sitting between them.

In this sample, this clone turned up many times. The read terminates 3 residues before the CDR3 end, so the remaining end is supplied by the germline J gene. J is TRBJ2-3 and V is TRBV29-1; 9 nucleotides agree with TRBD2. The CDR3 covers 17 residues. Germline CDR1 reads SQVTM; CDR2 reads ANQGSEA. The sequenced part of the CDR3 DNA is TGCAGCGCCCAGGTGGGGGCGGGAGGGCTCCAGAGAGAGACG. It encodes CSAQVGAGGLQRET. The whole CDR3 region reads CSAQVGAGGLQRETQYF.

Comment on this clone: The read terminates 3 residues ahead of where the CDR3 ends, so the germline J gene completes it. This sequence joins TRBV5-3 and TRBJ1-2; no clear D. TRBV5-3 is assigned to the ORF class and has an uncertain function. This CDR3 region has 9 residues. CDR3 residues: CARSLLYTF. CDR3 DNA, as far as it was read: TGTGCCAGAAGCTTGCTG.

This clone was detected many times. Read data end 3 residues before the CDR3 end; the end is taken from the germline J gene. The gene calls are TRBV2 and TRBJ2-5, with 7 bases aligning to TRBD1. The CDR3 has 14 residues. CDR1 and CDR2 from the germline V gene are SNHLY and FYNNEI. J was trimmed by 1 base and V by 4 bases; bases with no gene match: 3. The CDR3 loop is CASSGQGVQETQYF. Partial CDR3 DNA: TGTGCCAGCAGTGGGCAGGGGGTCCAAGAGACC.

This clone was found many times. The CDR3 extends 3 residues past the end of the read, so its final part is completed from the germline J gene. The V gene is TRBV18, the J gene TRBJ2-1; 8 bases agree with TRBD2. The CDR3 length is 14 residues. From germline, CDR1 is KGHSH and CDR2 LQKENI. Losses at the gene ends were 0 bases for V and 9 bases for J; bases not matched to a gene: 4. The sequenced part of the CDR3 DNA is TGTGCCAGCTCACCACCAAGCGGGAGATTTGAG. Its protein product is CASSPPSGRFE. The entire CDR3 sequence reads CASSPPSGRFEQFF.

This clone was counted ten times or more. From the germline J gene comes the end of the CDR3, since the read stops 3 residues before it. This chain links TRBV30 with TRBJ1-1; D might be TRBD1 (5 bases). The CDR3 is 13 amino acids. The germline gives CDR1 GTSNPN, CDR2 SVGIG (reference sequence). Trimming took 1 base from V and 2 from J, leaving 8 bases between them. CDR3 DNA, as far as it was read: TGTGCCTGGAGTGCCAGGGCCAACACTGAA. It is translated as CAWSARANTE. The CDR3 reads in full as CAWSARANTEAFF.

This clone was seen more than once but under ten times. The read finishes 3 residues shy of the CDR3 end, and the germline J gene is used to complete it. The chain has TRBV19 and TRBJ2-3; 7 bases line up with TRBD2. Germline loops: CDR1 LNHDA, CDR2 SQIVND (reference sequence). CDR3 length: 15 amino acids. The CDR3 region is CASSWGGSSNQPQYF. The sequenced CDR3 bases are TGTGCCAGTAGTTGGGGGGGAAGTAGCAATCAGCCG.

This clone was recorded many times. The CDR3 sequence: CAWNTRGFDTEAFF. Partial CDR3 DNA: TGTGCCTGGAACACCCGGGGGTTCGACACTGAA. V is TRBV30 and J is TRBJ1-1, with a weak D call TRBD1 (5 bases). The read ends 3 residues shy of where the CDR3 ends; the end is completed using the germline J gene. Germline V CDR1 and CDR2: GTSNPN, SVGIG (reference sequence). This CDR3 is built from 14 residues. V lost 4 bases to trimming and J lost 3 bases, with 15 bases between them.

This clone came up many times. The sequenced fragment ends 3 residues before the CDR3 boundary, so the rest is inferred from the germline J gene. The chain recombines TRBV5-1 with TRBJ2-2, with 10 bases lining up with TRBD1. Germline trimming cut 7 bases from V and 3 bases from J; bases unmatched to any gene: 6. This CDR3 is 15 amino acids long. CDR1 and CDR2 (germline): SGHRS, YFSETQ. The CDR3 protein is CASRPGTGDTGELFF. CDR3 bases read: TGCGCCAGCCGCCCCGGGACAGGGGACACCGGGGAG.

The sample holds many counts of this clone. The CDR3 here is CSARDQTRTDTQYF. CDR3 DNA, as far as it was read: TGCAGTGCTAGAGATCAAACTAGGACAGATACG. This chain uses TRBV20-1 with TRBJ2-3; perhaps TRBD2 as D (5 bases). The read terminates 3 residues before the CDR3 end, so the remaining end is supplied by the germline J gene. The germline gives CDR1 DFQATT, CDR2 SNEGSKA (reference sequence). V lost 0 bases to trimming and J lost 3 bases, with 10 bases between them. The CDR3 totals 14 residues.

The sample holds many counts of this clone. Coverage ceases 3 residues before the CDR3 finishes, and the germline J gene fills in the end. V gene TRBV2 combines with J gene TRBJ2-7; 10 bases are shared with TRBD2. Losses at the gene ends were 1 base for V and 6 bases for J; bases not matched to a gene: 3. CDR3 length: 14 amino acids. Per germline, CDR1 SNHLY and CDR2 FYNNEI. CDR3 amino acids: CASSEGTSGSEQYF. CDR3 bases read: TGTGCCAGCAGTGAAGGGACTAGCGGAAGCGAG.

In this sample, this clone turned up many times. The read falls 3 residues short of the CDR3 end, and the missing part is taken from the germline J gene. V and J are TRBV5-5 and TRBJ2-5; D unclear. Germline CDR1 and CDR2: SGHKS and YYEKEE (reference sequence). This CDR3 is built from 14 residues. The V end was cut by 0 bases, the J end by 4 bases, with 10 bases between. CDR3 bases read: TGTGCCAGCAGCTTGGGTTCAGTCAGAGAGACC. Its protein is CASSLGSVRET. The CDR3 reads in full as CASSLGSVRETQYF.

By frequency in the sample, this clone is medium-sized. Coverage ceases 3 residues before the CDR3 finishes, and the germline J gene fills in the end. The rearrangement links TRBV30 to TRBJ2-3, with 10 bases fitting TRBD2. The CDR3 has 14 amino acids. With V trimmed by 3 bases and J by 2 bases, 2 bases remained unmatched. The germline V gene encodes CDR1 GTSNPN and CDR2 SVGIG (reference sequence). CDR3 loop: CAWRLAGLTDTQYF. The covered CDR3 bases are TGTGCCTGGAGACTAGCGGGGCTCACAGATACG.

This clone was recorded many times. The missing CDR3 end, 3 residues past where the read stops, is filled in from the germline J gene. The chain joins TRBV30 to TRBJ1-5; 9 nucleotides line up with TRBD1. This CDR3 comprises 13 residues. The trim removed 3 bases at V and 4 bases at J, leaving 1 base unmatched. Germline V gives CDR1 GTSNPN, CDR2 SVGIG (reference sequence). The part of the CDR3 DNA that was read is TGTGCCTGGAGGGGGACAGGGAATCAGCCC. Its protein product is CAWRGTGNQP. The whole CDR3 reads CAWRGTGNQPQHF.

This clone was detected many times. Read coverage stops 3 residues before the CDR3 terminus; the germline J gene supplies the remainder. The rearrangement uses TRBV20-1 and TRBJ2-3; 9 nucleotides line up with TRBD1. Germline V gene data show CDR1 as DFQATT and CDR2 as SNEGSKA (reference sequence). This CDR3 has 16 residues. V gave up 1 base and J gave up 2 bases; unmatched junction bases: 7. This CDR3 is CSARAPGQGFTDTQYF. CDR3 bases read: TGCAGTGCTAGAGCGCCGGGACAGGGATTCACAGATACG.

This clone appeared many times. The sequenced fragment ends 3 residues before the CDR3 boundary, so the rest is inferred from the germline J gene. The chain has TRBV7-8 and TRBJ1-1, with 9 bases fitting TRBD1. The CDR3 has 15 amino acids. Germline V gives CDR1 SGHVS, CDR2 FQNEAQ. V lost 4 bases to trimming and J lost 4 bases; unmatched junction nucleotides: 7. The CDR3 protein is CASSWGQGEGTEAFF. The DNA read from the CDR3 is TGTGCCAGCAGCTGGGGACAGGGCGAGGGCACTGAA.